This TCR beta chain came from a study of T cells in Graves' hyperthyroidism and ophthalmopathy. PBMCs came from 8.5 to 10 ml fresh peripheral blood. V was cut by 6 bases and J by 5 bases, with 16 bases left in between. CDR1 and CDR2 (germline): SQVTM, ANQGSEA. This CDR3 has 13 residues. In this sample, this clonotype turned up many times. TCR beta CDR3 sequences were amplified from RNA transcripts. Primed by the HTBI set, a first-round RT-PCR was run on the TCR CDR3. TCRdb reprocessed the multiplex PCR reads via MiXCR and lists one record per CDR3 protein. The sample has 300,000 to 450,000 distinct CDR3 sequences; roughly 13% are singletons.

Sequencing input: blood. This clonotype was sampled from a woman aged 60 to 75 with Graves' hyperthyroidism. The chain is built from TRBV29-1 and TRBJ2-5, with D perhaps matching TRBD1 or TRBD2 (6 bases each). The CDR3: CSVVRGRLETQYF. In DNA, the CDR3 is TGCAGCGTGGTCCGGGGGCGCCTGGAGACCCAGTACTTC.